This record concerns one TCR beta chain sequence. Donors included only healthy HIV-negative adults lacking recent acute infections or vaccinations. The sample comes from a study of shared clonotypes between healthy human individuals. The CDR3 sequence is 15 residues long. With 0 bases removed from V and 4 bases from J, the gap between germline ends came to 13 bases. CDR1 is SGHNT, CDR2 YYREEE, per germline (reference sequence). Deep level was the assay's run setting. Several immunoSEQ plates received, in even portions, the genomic DNA of each subset. As processed by the authors: ImmunoSEQ yielded junction-only sequences lacking quality scores, so filtering differed. The repertoire was sequenced with immunoSEQ multiplex PCR; TCRdb's copy has only in-frame clones and lacks some. The D gene and trimming were derived from the DNA, and the V and J assignments and clone size from that table. The sample consists of 400,000 to 600,000 clones, 70% to 80% of them appearing once.

This TCR was sampled from a woman aged 40 to 50 in good health. Some clones in this sample may be carry-over from other donors' samples. This chain connects TRBV5-4 to TRBJ1-1; D possibly corresponds to TRBD1 (5 bases). The sequencing input was PBMCs. For the CDR3, the DNA is TGTGCCAGCAGCTTGGGTTCCAGGGTGGGCACTGAAGCTTTCTTT. As protein: CASSLGSRVGTEAFF. The whole variable domain, filled in from reference TRBV5-4 and TRBJ1-1, reads ETGVTQSPTHLIKTRGQQVTLRCSSQSGHNTVSWYQQALGQGPQFIFQYYREEENGRGNFPPRFSGLQFPNYSSELNVNALELDDSALYLCASSLGSRVGTEAFFGQGTRLTVV.